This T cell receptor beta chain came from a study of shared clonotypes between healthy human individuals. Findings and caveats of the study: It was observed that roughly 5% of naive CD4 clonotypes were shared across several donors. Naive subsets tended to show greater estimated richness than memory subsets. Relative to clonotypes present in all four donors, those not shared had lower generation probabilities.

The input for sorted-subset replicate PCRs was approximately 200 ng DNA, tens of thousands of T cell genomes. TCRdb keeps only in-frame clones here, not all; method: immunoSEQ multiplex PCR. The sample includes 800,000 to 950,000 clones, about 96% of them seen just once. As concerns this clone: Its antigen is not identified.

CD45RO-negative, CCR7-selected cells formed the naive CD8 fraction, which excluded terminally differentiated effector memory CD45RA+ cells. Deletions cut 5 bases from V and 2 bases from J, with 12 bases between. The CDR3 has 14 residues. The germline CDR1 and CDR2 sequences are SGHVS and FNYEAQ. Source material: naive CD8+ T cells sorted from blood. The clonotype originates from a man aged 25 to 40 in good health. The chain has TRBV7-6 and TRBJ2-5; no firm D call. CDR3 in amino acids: CASSPEIGQETQYF. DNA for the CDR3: TGTGCCAGCAGCCCCGAAATCGGGCAAGAGACCCAGTACTTC.